This is a list of T cell receptor beta chains from one sample in a study of blood T cell repertoires in COVID-19. The assay was immunoSEQ multiplex PCR, and TCRdb's table has in-frame clones only and misses some. The sample carries around 500,000 clones, approximately 85% recorded once. Sequenced material: peripheral blood. The source is a human donor in a cohort sampled during active COVID-19. CDR3s include the opening cysteine and the closing phenylalanine or tryptophan. The D gene is left open where the match is weak. Where a row states a size, it is once, few, many or the class of an expanded clone; other rows omit it.

v_call	clone_size	j_call	d_call	cdr3_length	cdr3_nt	cdr3_aa
TRBV7-2	NA	TRBJ1-1	TRBD1	17	TGTGCCAGCAGCTTTAGGAGCCTAGGGACAGGGATCACTGAAGCTTTCTTT	CASSFRSLGTGITEAFF
TRBV18	NA	TRBJ2-7	NA	14	TGTGCCAGCTCCAAAGCAGGTGGCTCCTACGAGCAGTACTTC	CASSKAGGSYEQYF
TRBV4-1	NA	TRBJ2-7	NA	17	TGCGCCAGCAGCCAATGGGGAGACAGGATCGGTCCCTACGAGCAGTACTTC	CASSQWGDRIGPYEQYF
TRBV5-4	NA	TRBJ1-2	TRBD1	15	TGTGCCAGCAGCCAGGACAGGGGGCAGAGCTATGGCTACACCTTC	CASSQDRGQSYGYTF
TRBV24-1	once	TRBJ2-1	TRBD2	16	TGTGCCACCAGTGACCGACTAGCGAGAGGCTACAATGAGCAGTTCTTC	CATSDRLARGYNEQFF
TRBV5-5	NA	TRBJ1-2	NA	14	TGTGCCAGCAGCTTGGCAACGGCGGCTTATGGCTACACCTTC	CASSLATAAYGYTF
TRBV6-5	NA	TRBJ2-2	TRBD2	14	TGTGCCAGCACCCGAACGGGAGGTACCGGGGAGCTGTTTTTT	CASTRTGGTGELFF
TRBV2	NA	TRBJ2-1	TRBD2	14	TGTGCCAGCAGGGGCGGGAGGTCCTACAATGAGCAGTTCTTC	CASRGGRSYNEQFF
TRBV28	NA	TRBJ1-2	NA	14	TGTGCCAGCAGTTTACCCTCGGGGGGGTATGGCTACACCTTC	CASSLPSGGYGYTF
TRBV18	NA	TRBJ1-1	NA	13	TGTGCCAGCTCCCCCGCAGAGAACACTGAAGCTTTCTTT	CASSPAENTEAFF
TRBV7-9	NA	TRBJ1-1	NA	14	TGTGCCAGCAGCCTAGGACGGGAGAACACTGAAGCTTTCTTT	CASSLGRENTEAFF
TRBV6-6	NA	TRBJ2-1	NA	16	TGTGCCAGCAGACCTTATCCTCAGGGCTCCTACAATGAGCAGTTCTTC	CASRPYPQGSYNEQFF
TRBV3-1/TRBV3-2	NA	TRBJ2-1	NA	11	TGTGCCAGCAGCCGACGAGAGGTGCAGTTCTTC	CASSRREVQFF
TRBV15	few	TRBJ2-7	NA	16	TGTGCCACCAGCAGAGAGGGGGCTCGGCCCACCTACGAGCAGTACTTC	CATSREGARPTYEQYF
TRBV7-3	NA	TRBJ2-3	NA	14	TGTGCCAGCAGCTTAAACAGGAACCCAGATACGCAGTATTTT	CASSLNRNPDTQYF
TRBV7-2	NA	TRBJ2-7	NA	13	TGTGCCAGCAGCTTCCCCCAGACCTACGAGCAGTACTTC	CASSFPQTYEQYF
TRBV6-5	NA	TRBJ1-4	NA	13	TGTGCCAGTACAGGGCGAGCTAATGAAAAACTGTTTTTT	CASTGRANEKLFF
TRBV21-1	NA	TRBJ2-7	NA	16	TGTGCCAGCAGCTTCTCCAACGGGACAGTTACCTACGAGCAGTACTTC	CASSFSNGTVTYEQYF
TRBV5-5	NA	TRBJ1-1	NA	15	TGTGCCAGCACCCTATCTCCGACAGGATACACTGAAGCTTTCTTT	CASTLSPTGYTEAFF
TRBV9	few	TRBJ1-1	NA	15	TGTGCCAGCAGCAGATCCCCCAGGGAAAACACTGAAGCTTTCTTT	CASSRSPRENTEAFF
TRBV6-6	NA	TRBJ2-7	TRBD2	16	TGTGCCAGCAGTTACAGCCGGACTAGCGGAACATACGAGCAGTACTTC	CASSYSRTSGTYEQYF
TRBV7-9	NA	TRBJ1-5	NA	13	TGTGCCAGCAGCTTAAGCCCGGGGCAGCCCCAGCATTTT	CASSLSPGQPQHF
TRBV27	NA	TRBJ2-2	TRBD1	15	TGTGCCAGCGGATTATCAACAGGGGGCATCGGGGAGCTGTTTTTT	CASGLSTGGIGELFF
TRBV3-1/TRBV3-2	NA	TRBJ2-7	NA	14	TGTGCCAGCAGCCTCATTCCGGAGGAGGACGAGCAGTACTTC	CASSLIPEEDEQYF
TRBV7-8	NA	TRBJ2-3	TRBD1	18	TGTGCCAGCAGCTTAGGGCGCGGGACAGGGGCCCCCTTAGGGTCGCAGTATTTT	CASSLGRGTGAPLGSQYF